The rows below give T cell receptor beta chains drawn from one sample of a study of shared clonotypes between healthy human individuals. Measured with immunoSEQ multiplex PCR; TCRdb has only the in-frame clones, and not every one. The sample records 2 million to 2.5 million clones, approximately 93% being singletons. The sequenced material came from naive CD4+ T cells from PBMCs. Source of these receptors: a man aged 18 to 35 in good health. Some clones in this sample may be carry-over from other donors' samples. Each CDR3 is given with its conserved first and last residue. The order of the fields is D gene, J gene, V gene, CDR3 DNA, CDR3 protein. D genes are given only for firm matches.

>-|TRBJ1-1|TRBV5-4
TGTGCCAGCAGGCCGGCCCAGGTGTCGAACACTGAAGCTTTCTTT
CASRPAQVSNTEAFF
>-|TRBJ2-1|TRBV6-1
TGTGCCACCGCGAGCGGCTACAATGAGCAGTTCTTC
CATASGYNEQFF
>TRBD2|TRBJ2-7|TRBV27
TGTGCCAGCAGTTTCAGACTAGCGGGAGCCGGCGAGCAGTACTTC
CASSFRLAGAGEQYF
>TRBD1|TRBJ1-3|TRBV6-6
TGTGCCAGCAGTCGACAGGGGACAGGAAACACCATATATTTT
CASSRQGTGNTIYF
>-|TRBJ1-5|TRBV19
TGTGCCAGTAGTATTAGGGGCGGGGATCAGCCCCAGCATTTT
CASSIRGGDQPQHF
>TRBD2|TRBJ2-2|TRBV2
TGTGCCAGCAGTGGACTAGCTTACACCGGGGAGCTGTTTTTT
CASSGLAYTGELFF
>-|TRBJ2-1|TRBV6-5
TGTGCCAGCGGGGAGCCCGGGCAGTTCTTC
CASGEPGQFF
>-|TRBJ2-5|TRBV5-1
TGCGCCAGCCCCGCCATAGCGGTCCAAGAGACCCAGTACTTC
CASPAIAVQETQYF
>-|TRBJ1-1|TRBV4-1
TGCGCCAGCAGAGAACAGTTGGCGAACACTGAAGCTTTCTTT
CASREQLANTEAFF
>-|TRBJ2-3|TRBV9
TGTGCCAGCTCTACCGGGCATCAGGCGCAGTATTTT
CASSTGHQAQYF
>TRBD2|TRBJ2-1|TRBV15
TGTGCCACCAGTCCGGCGGGGGAACACTACAATGAGCAGTTCTTC
CATSPAGEHYNEQFF
>-|TRBJ1-2|TRBV28
TGTGCCAGCAGTTTGAGGGGGAGTAGTTATGGCTACACCTTC
CASSLRGSSYGYTF
>-|TRBJ2-1|TRBV5-1
TGCGCCAGCAGCTTGAACTCCATCTACAATGAGCAGTTCTTC
CASSLNSIYNEQFF
>TRBD2|TRBJ2-5|TRBV11-2
TGTGCCAGCAGCTTAGATCTGGCTAGCGGGAGTTTTGGTGGGACCCAGTACTTC
CASSLDLASGSFGGTQYF
>-|TRBJ2-7|TRBV29-1
TGCAGCGTGGGGGCAGGGGCCTACGAGCAGTACTTC
CSVGAGAYEQYF
>-|TRBJ1-2|TRBV6-4
TGTGCCAGCAGTGCCCGAGGTCGGGGGGCGCATTATGGCTACACCTTC
CASSARGRGAHYGYTF